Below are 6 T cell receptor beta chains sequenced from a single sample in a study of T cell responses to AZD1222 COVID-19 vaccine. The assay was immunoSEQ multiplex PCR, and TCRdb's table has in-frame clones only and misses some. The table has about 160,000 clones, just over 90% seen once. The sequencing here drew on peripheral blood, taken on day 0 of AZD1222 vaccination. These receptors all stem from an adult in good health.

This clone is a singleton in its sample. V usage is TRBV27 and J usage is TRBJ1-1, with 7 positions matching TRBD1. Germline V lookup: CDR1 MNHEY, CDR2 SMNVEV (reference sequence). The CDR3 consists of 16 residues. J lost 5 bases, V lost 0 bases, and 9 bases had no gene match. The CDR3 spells CASSLSTGVLQTEAFF. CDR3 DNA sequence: TGTGCCAGCAGTTTATCTACAGGGGTATTGCAGACTGAAGCTTTCTTT.

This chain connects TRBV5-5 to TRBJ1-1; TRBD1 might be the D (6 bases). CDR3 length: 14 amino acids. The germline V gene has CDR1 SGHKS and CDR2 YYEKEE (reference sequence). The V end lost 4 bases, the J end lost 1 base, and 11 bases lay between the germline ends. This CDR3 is CASSPYRENTEAFF. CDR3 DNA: TGTGCCAGCAGCCCATACAGGGAGAACACTGAAGCTTTCTTT.

This CDR3 is CASSFPANEQYF. The DNA for the CDR3 is TGTGCCAGCAGCTTTCCGGCTAACGAGCAGTACTTC. The J gene is TRBJ2-7, the V gene TRBV7-9; no clear D. Trimming removed 3 bases from V and 5 bases from J, with 8 bases in between. Germline values: CDR1 SEHNR, CDR2 FQNEAQ (reference sequence). The CDR3 loop spans 12 amino acids.

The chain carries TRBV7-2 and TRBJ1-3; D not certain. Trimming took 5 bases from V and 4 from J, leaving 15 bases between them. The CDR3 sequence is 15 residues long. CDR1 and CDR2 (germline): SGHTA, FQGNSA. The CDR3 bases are TGTGCCAGCAGCCCAGCAATTACACACGGAAACACCATATATTTT. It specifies CASSPAITHGNTIYF.

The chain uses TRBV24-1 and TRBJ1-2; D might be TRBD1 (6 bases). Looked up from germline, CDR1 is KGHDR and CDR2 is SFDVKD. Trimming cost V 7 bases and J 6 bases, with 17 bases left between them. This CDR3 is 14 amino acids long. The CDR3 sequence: CATSPGGATDGYTF. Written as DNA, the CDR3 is TGTGCCACCAGCCCGGGGGGGGCGACGGATGGCTACACCTTC.

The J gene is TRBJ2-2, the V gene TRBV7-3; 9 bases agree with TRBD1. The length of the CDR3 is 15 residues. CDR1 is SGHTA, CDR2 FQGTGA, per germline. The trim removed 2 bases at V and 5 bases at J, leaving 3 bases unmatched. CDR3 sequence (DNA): TGTGCCAGCAGCTTACTGACAGGGGGAACCGGGGAGCTGTTTTTT. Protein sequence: CASSLLTGGTGELFF.